The 27 T cell receptor beta chains given below trace back to one sample, sequenced in a study of vaccination and CD4 T cells after COVID-19. Noted treatment: approximately 9-day PBMC culture with coronavirus spike peptide pools or control peptides (ViraFEST assay). The assay that was used to sequence DNA from cultured CD4+ T cells was the Oncomine TCR Beta short-read assay. Via MiXCR, TCRdb re-called the PCR reads, giving one row per CDR3 protein. The table lists about 20,000 distinct CDR3 sequences, 55% to 60% of them singletons. The antigens of these receptors remain unknown. The sequenced sample consisted of CD4+ T cells from blood, cultured in vitro. Source of these receptors: a human donor who had recovered from COVID-19.

The chain carries TRBV2 and TRBJ2-2; the match to TRBD2 covers 9 bases. This CDR3 is 15 amino acids long. V trimming: 5 bases; J trimming: 4 bases; junction bases outside the gene matches: 5. In germline, CDR1 is SNHLY, CDR2 FYNNEI. CDR3 DNA: TGTGCCAGCAGTTTAGCGGGAGTGGGCACCGGGGAGCTGTTTTTT. Protein: CASSLAGVGTGELFF.

This clonotype was recorded a few times. This chain links TRBV19 with TRBJ1-1; 9 nucleotides line up with TRBD1. V was pared by 6 bases and J by 1 base, with 0 bases of the junction left unmatched. The CDR3 is 13 residues long. Germline values: CDR1 LNHDA, CDR2 SQIVND (reference sequence). The CDR3 DNA sequence: TGTGCCAGTAGGGGACAGGGGAACACTGAAGCTTTCTTT. Translation gives CASRGQGNTEAFF.

This clonotype showed up just a few times. The gene calls are TRBV19 and TRBJ1-5; 10 bases are shared with TRBD1. J lost 6 bases, V lost 5 bases, and 7 bases had no gene match. The CDR3 extends over 15 amino acids. CDR1 is LNHDA and CDR2 is SQIVND in the germline V gene (reference sequence). The CDR3 here is CASSLGQGFTQPQHF. The CDR3, as DNA: TGTGCCAGTAGTCTGGGACAGGGGTTCACTCAGCCCCAGCATTTT.

The V gene is TRBV7-8, the J gene TRBJ2-1; tentative D call: TRBD2 (5 bases). Germline V gene lookup returns CDR1 SGHVS and CDR2 FQNEAQ. The CDR3 totals 12 residues. Trimming took off 5 bases at V and 7 bases at J, with 9 bases between the two ends. The CDR3 region is CASSPSGNEQFF. CDR3 DNA: TGTGCCAGCAGCCCTTCGGGGAATGAGCAGTTCTTC. Filled out from reference TRBV7-8 and TRBJ2-1, the complete variable domain reads GAGVSQSPRYKVAKRGQDVALRCDPISGHVSLFWYQQALGQGPEFLTYFQNEAQLDKSGLPSDRFFAERPEGSVSTLKIQRTQQEDSAVYLCASSPSGNEQFFGPGTRLTVL.

A few counts support this clonotype. The chain uses TRBV27 and TRBJ2-4; tentative D call: TRBD1 (6 bases). Trimming pared 4 bases from V and 0 bases from J, leaving 13 bases between. The CDR3 sequence is 16 residues long. CDR1 and CDR2 (germline): MNHEY, SMNVEV (reference sequence). The CDR3, as DNA: TGTGCCAGCAGTTCCGGGACAACTATAGCCAAAAACATTCAGTACTTC. This gives the protein CASSSGTTIAKNIQYF.

This clonotype was counted between two and nine times. This chain connects TRBV7-2 to TRBJ1-5; D remains unclear. This CDR3 contains 13 residues. Deletions cut 2 bases from V and 3 bases from J, with 5 bases between. The V gene's germline CDR1 is SGHTA and CDR2 FQGNSA. In DNA, the CDR3 is TGTGCCAGCAGCTTACGGGACAATCAGCCCCAGCATTTT. It specifies CASSLRDNQPQHF.

The chain combines TRBV3-1 with TRBJ1-2, with TRBD1 matching over 7 bases. V was pared by 4 bases and J by 5 bases, with 4 bases of the junction left unmatched. The CDR3 has 13 residues. CDR1 is LGHDT, CDR2 YNNKEL, per germline (reference sequence). The CDR3 spells CASSPRDSYGYTF. In DNA, the CDR3 is TGTGCCAGCAGCCCGCGGGACAGTTATGGCTACACCTTC.

The chain carries TRBV20-1 and TRBJ1-4; the match to TRBD1 covers 9 bases. The CDR3 is made up of 14 amino acids. Losses at the gene ends were 6 bases for V and 8 bases for J; bases not matched to a gene: 10. Germline assignment: CDR1 DFQATT and CDR2 SNEGSKA (reference sequence). This CDR3 is CSAQGTGKDEKLFF. The CDR3 nucleotides are TGCAGTGCCCAGGGGACAGGGAAAGACGAAAAACTGTTTTTT.

The chain couples TRBV11-2 to TRBJ1-2; D is ambiguous. The germline V gene has CDR1 SGHAT and CDR2 FQNNGV. Between the trimmed V and J ends, which lost 2 bases and 8 bases, there was a span of 15 bases. The length of the CDR3 is 14 residues. CDR3: CASSLRPHPTGYTF. Here the CDR3 DNA reads TGTGCCAGCAGCTTACGGCCTCACCCGACCGGCTACACCTTC.

The chain combines TRBV6-1 with TRBJ1-2; 8 bases are shared with TRBD1. The CDR3 runs to 14 residues. After removal of 4 bases from V and 4 bases from J, the junction contained 5 bases not matched to a gene. Germline V gene lookup returns CDR1 MNHNS and CDR2 SASEGT. In DNA, the CDR3 is TGTGCCAGCAGTGTAACAGGGGGTCCCTATGGCTACACCTTC. This gives the protein CASSVTGGPYGYTF.

J is TRBJ1-1 and V is TRBV20-1; no definite D call. CDR1 is DFQATT, CDR2 SNEGSKA, per germline (reference sequence). The CDR3 sequence is 12 residues long. With 6 bases removed from V and 1 base from J, the gap between germline ends came to 9 bases. The CDR3 here is CSATTSNTEAFF. The CDR3 nucleotides are TGCAGTGCCACGACCTCGAACACTGAAGCTTTCTTT.

In this sample, this clonotype turned up a few times. The chain joins TRBV7-2 to TRBJ1-2; the D gene is possibly TRBD1 (5 bases). CDR3 length equals 14 residues. V was pared by 1 base and J by 4 bases, with 10 bases between. CDR1 is SGHTA, CDR2 FQGNSA, per germline. CDR3 nucleotide sequence: TGTGCCAGCAGCTTAGACCCAGGGACCTATGGCTACACCTTC. Translating it yields CASSLDPGTYGYTF.

The V call is TRBV12-3 or TRBV12-4, the J call TRBJ2-1; 14 bases align to TRBD2. J lost 8 bases, V lost 6 bases, and 15 bases had no gene match. This CDR3 has 18 amino acids. The CDR3 nucleotides read TGTGCCAGCAGCTCCGGGACTAGCGGGAGATTGGAAGCGGATGAGCAGTTCTTC. Its translation: CASSSGTSGRLEADEQFF.

The V call is TRBV18, the J call TRBJ1-1, with 8 bases fitting TRBD1. Germline V gene data show CDR1 as KGHSH and CDR2 as LQKENI. With 2 bases clipped from V and 11 bases from J, the junction kept 4 bases outside the gene matches. This CDR3 contains 12 residues. Here the CDR3 reads CASSPIQGDAFF. The DNA for the CDR3 is TGTGCCAGCTCACCAATACAGGGGGATGCTTTCTTT.

The J gene is TRBJ1-1, the V gene TRBV6-1, with a weak D call TRBD1 (5 bases). Germline CDR1 MNHNS, CDR2 SASEGT. The ends were cut back, 7 bases at V and 4 bases at J, with 13 bases in the middle. CDR3 size: 13 residues. This CDR3 is CASIPGGGTEAFF. The CDR3 DNA reads TGTGCCAGCATCCCCGGCGGGGGCACTGAAGCTTTCTTT.

A few counts support this clonotype. The V and J genes are TRBV9 and TRBJ2-5; weak D call: TRBD2 (5 bases). Germline CDR1 reads SGDLS; CDR2 reads YYNGEE. The CDR3 length is 16 residues. Trimming took 0 bases from V and 5 from J, leaving 17 bases between them. The CDR3 DNA reads TGTGCCAGCAGCGTAGGTGCGGACTTGGTAGGGGAGACCCAGTACTTC. This translates into CASSVGADLVGETQYF.

This clonotype was detected a few times. The rearrangement joins TRBV24-1 to TRBJ1-1; 7 nucleotides match TRBD1. Germline assignment: CDR1 KGHDR and CDR2 SFDVKD. V shed 4 bases and J 4 bases; nucleotides not matched to a gene: 8. This CDR3 comprises 15 residues. The CDR3, as DNA: TGTGCCACCAGTGACAGGCCAGGGGGAGCCACTGAAGCTTTCTTT. Its protein product is CATSDRPGGATEAFF.

This clonotype is a singleton in its sample. The chain couples TRBV7-9 to TRBJ2-5, with a possible D match to TRBD1 (6 bases). This CDR3 region has 15 residues. CDR1 and CDR2 (germline): SEHNR, FQNEAQ (reference sequence). V shed 0 bases and J shed 9 bases, with 17 bases lying between them. DNA for the CDR3: TGTGCCAGCAGCTTAGCGGGCTCAGGGGAAAAGGCCCAGTACTTC. Residues: CASSLAGSGEKAQYF.

This clonotype was counted a few times. The chain is built from TRBV21-1 and TRBJ2-3; the table's D call of TRBD2 was not tested on the DNA. TRBV21-1 is given as a pseudogene. There are 11 residues in the CDR3. The CDR3 nucleotides read TGTGCCAGCAGCAGCCGGGACTCATCGTATTTT. Amino acids: CASSSRDSSYF.

The chain employs TRBV11-3 and TRBJ1-1; D is perhaps TRBD1 (5 bases). Germline V gene sequence: CDR1 SGHNT, CDR2 YENEEA. Deletions cut 0 bases from V and 0 bases from J, with 8 bases between. This CDR3 is 15 amino acids long. This CDR3 reads CASSLDQGLNTEAFF. The CDR3 DNA follows: TGTGCCAGCAGCTTAGATCAGGGCCTGAACACTGAAGCTTTCTTT. The full variable domain, its missing parts supplied by reference TRBV11-3 and TRBJ1-1, is EAGVVQSPRYKIIEKKQPVAFWCNPISGHNTLYWYLQNLGQGPELLIRYENEEAVDDSQLPKDRFSAERLKGVDSTLKIQPAELGDSAVYLCASSLDQGLNTEAFFGQGTRLTVV.

This clonotype was recorded once. The chain is built from TRBV6-2 or TRBV6-3 and TRBJ1-5; maybe TRBD1 (6 bases). The CDR3 loop spans 16 amino acids. Germline CDR1 is MNHEY and CDR2 is SVGEGT. The V and J ends lost 2 bases and 0 bases respectively, with 11 bases between them. The CDR3 DNA reads TGTGCCAGCAGTTACGGGGGACACTATAGCAATCAGCCCCAGCATTTT. Translated: CASSYGGHYSNQPQHF.

This rearrangement joins TRBV29-1 to TRBJ2-1, with a tentative D call TRBD2 (5 bases). Trimming removed 4 bases at V and 8 bases at J, with 9 bases between. CDR1 and CDR2 (germline): SQVTM, ANQGSEA. This CDR3 is 11 amino acids long. The CDR3 loop reads CSVGEWYEQFF. In DNA, the CDR3 is TGCAGCGTTGGGGAGTGGTATGAGCAGTTCTTC.

CDR3 protein: CASSLAPGSYEQYF. The CDR3 DNA is TGTGCCAGCAGCTTAGCGCCGGGGTCCTACGAGCAGTACTTC. The chain joins TRBV7-2 to TRBJ2-7; D is possibly TRBD2 (5 bases). CDR1 SGHTA and CDR2 FQGNSA come from the germline V gene. This CDR3 spans 14 amino acids. Trimming shortened V by 0 bases and J by 1 base, and 7 bases separated the two germline ends.

The J gene is TRBJ1-2, the V gene TRBV6-1, with TRBD1 identical over 8 bases. Per the germline V gene, CDR1 is MNHNS and CDR2 is SASEGT. V was clipped by 5 bases and J by 9 bases; unmatched bases: 8. The CDR3 has 13 amino acids. The CDR3 loop is CASSTGQVLRYTF. CDR3 DNA: TGTGCCAGCAGTACGGGACAGGTTCTACGCTACACCTTC.

This chain joins TRBV19 and TRBJ2-2; 9 bases are shared with TRBD1. With 3 bases clipped from V and 6 bases from J, the junction kept 5 bases outside the gene matches. The CDR3 covers 15 residues. Germline CDR1 and CDR2: LNHDA and SQIVND (reference sequence). The CDR3 bases are TGTGCCAGTAGTATGTGGACAGGGGCGTCCGGGGAGCTGTTTTTT. Amino acids: CASSMWTGASGELFF. The full variable domain, with the rest looked up from reference TRBV19 and TRBJ2-2, is DGGITQSPKYLFRKEGQNVTLSCEQNLNHDAMYWYRQDPGQGLRLIYYSQIVNDFQKGDIAEGYSVSREKKESFPLTVTSAQKNPTAFYLCASSMWTGASGELFFGEGSRLTVL.

The rearrangement links TRBV7-2 to TRBJ1-5; 7 nucleotides match TRBD1. The V segment lost 3 bases and the J segment 6 bases; nucleotides outside the gene matches: 5. Germline assignment: CDR1 SGHTA and CDR2 FQGNSA. CDR3 length: 14 residues. The CDR3 bases are TGTGCCAGCAGCTTTGGACAGGTGGGTCAGCCCCAGCATTTT. Its translation is CASSFGQVGQPQHF.

Concerning this clonotype: One junction end disagrees with the germline gene, perhaps due to a read error. The V and J genes are TRBV7-6 and TRBJ2-1, with 9 bases that match TRBD1. CDR3 length: 15 amino acids. Germline CDR1 is SGHVS and CDR2 is FNYEAQ. The CDR3 DNA reads TGTGCTAGCAGCTCCGGGACAGGGAGTGGGAATGAGCAGTTCTTC. Protein: CASSSGTGSGNEQFF. Combining the CDR3 with reference TRBV7-6 and TRBJ2-1 gives the whole variable domain GAGVSQSPRYKVTKRGQDVALRCDPISGHVSLYWYRQALGQGPEFLTYFNYEAQQDKSGLPNDRFSAERPEGSISTLTIQRTEQRDSAMYRCASSSGTGSGNEQFFGPGTRLTVL.